The 3 T cell receptor beta chains below all came from one sample that was sequenced in a study of T cell responses to AZD1222 COVID-19 vaccine. Sequencing used immunoSEQ multiplex PCR; TCRdb keeps in-frame clones, though not all of them. Of some 130,000 clones detected, 75% to 90% appear once; the ten largest clones hold 6.3%. The sequencing used peripheral blood, collected on day 0 of AZD1222 vaccination. These receptor sequences come from an adult in good health.

V gene TRBV6-5 combines with J gene TRBJ2-4; D remains ambiguous. The CDR3 extends over 11 amino acids. V lost 6 bases to trimming and J lost 8 bases, with 8 bases between them. Germline V gives CDR1 MNHEY, CDR2 SVGAGI. In DNA form, the CDR3 reads TGTGCCAGCAGCGCAGGAGACATTCAGTACTTC. Translating it yields CASSAGDIQYF.

The J gene is TRBJ1-5, the V gene TRBV30; weak D call: TRBD1 (5 bases). CDR1 and CDR2 (germline): GTSNPN, SVGIG (reference sequence). Deletions cut 3 bases from V and 4 bases from J, with 19 bases between. The CDR3 extends over 16 amino acids. In nucleotides, the CDR3 is TGTGCCTGGAGGCGGGAGGGGACTTCGGGGAATCAGCCCCAGCATTTT. Protein product: CAWRREGTSGNQPQHF.

This chain joins TRBV4-1 and TRBJ1-2; D remains unclear. Trimming left V 0 bases short and J 1 base short, with 12 bases between. The CDR3 is 16 residues long. Germline assignment: CDR1 MGHRA and CDR2 YSYEKL. CDR3 nucleotide sequence: TGCGCCAGCAGCCAAGATCCACAGCGACGTAACTATGGCTACACCTTC. Translation gives CASSQDPQRRNYGYTF.